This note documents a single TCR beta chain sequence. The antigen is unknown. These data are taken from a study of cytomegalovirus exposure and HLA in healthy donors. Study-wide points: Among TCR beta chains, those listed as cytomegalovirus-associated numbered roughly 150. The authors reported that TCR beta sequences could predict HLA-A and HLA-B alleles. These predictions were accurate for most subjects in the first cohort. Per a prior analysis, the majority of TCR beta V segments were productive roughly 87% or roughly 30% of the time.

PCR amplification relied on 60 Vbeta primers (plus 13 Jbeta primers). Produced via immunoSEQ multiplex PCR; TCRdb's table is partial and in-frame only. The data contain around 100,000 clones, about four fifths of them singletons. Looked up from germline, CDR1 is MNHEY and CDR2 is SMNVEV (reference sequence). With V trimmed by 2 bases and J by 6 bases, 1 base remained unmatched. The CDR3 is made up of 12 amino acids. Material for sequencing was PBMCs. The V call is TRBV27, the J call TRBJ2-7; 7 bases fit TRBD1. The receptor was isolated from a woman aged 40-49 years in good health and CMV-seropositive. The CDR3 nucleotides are TGTGCCAGCAGTTTAGCAGGGGGCGAGCAGTACTTC. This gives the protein CASSLAGGEQYF.